A single TCR beta chain is shown here with its context. Sequenced by immunoSEQ multiplex PCR; TCRdb stores in-frame clones only, minus some. The sample contains nearly 50,000 clones, more than 75% of which appear only once. These data belong to a study of blood T cell repertoires in COVID-19. Study at large: Samples taken during acute and convalescent COVID-19 were collected in the United States, Italy and Spain.

Trimming took 3 bases from V and 9 from J, leaving 9 bases between them. The CDR3 has 13 residues. Germline V gene sequence: CDR1 WNHNN, CDR2 SYGVQD (reference sequence). The receptor comes from a woman of 80 years or more with COVID-19, enrolled during active disease. What was sequenced was peripheral blood. V is TRBV10-1 and J is TRBJ1-6; D not resolved. CDR3 amino acids: CASSDLRSSPLHF. Written as DNA, the CDR3 is TGCGCCAGCAGTGATCTGCGGAGTTCACCCCTCCACTTT.